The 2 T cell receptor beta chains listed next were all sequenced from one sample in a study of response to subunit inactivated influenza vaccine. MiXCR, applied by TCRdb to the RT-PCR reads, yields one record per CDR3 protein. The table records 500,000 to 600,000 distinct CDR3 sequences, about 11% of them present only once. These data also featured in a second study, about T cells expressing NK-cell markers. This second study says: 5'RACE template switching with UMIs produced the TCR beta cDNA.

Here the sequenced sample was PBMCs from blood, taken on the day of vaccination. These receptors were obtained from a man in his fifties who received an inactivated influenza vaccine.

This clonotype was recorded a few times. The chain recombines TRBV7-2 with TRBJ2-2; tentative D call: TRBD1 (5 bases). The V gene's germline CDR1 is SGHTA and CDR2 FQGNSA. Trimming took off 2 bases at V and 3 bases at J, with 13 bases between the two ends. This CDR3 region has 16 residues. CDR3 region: CASSLWAGWDTGELFF. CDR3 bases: TGTGCCAGCAGCTTATGGGCAGGGTGGGACACCGGGGAGCTGTTTTTT. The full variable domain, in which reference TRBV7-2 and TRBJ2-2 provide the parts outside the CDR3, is GAGVSQSPSNKVTEKGKDVELRCDPISGHTALYWYRQSLGQGLEFLIYFQGNSAPDKSGLPSDRFSAERTGGSVSTLTIQRTQQEDSAVYLCASSLWAGWDTGELFFGEGSRLTVL.

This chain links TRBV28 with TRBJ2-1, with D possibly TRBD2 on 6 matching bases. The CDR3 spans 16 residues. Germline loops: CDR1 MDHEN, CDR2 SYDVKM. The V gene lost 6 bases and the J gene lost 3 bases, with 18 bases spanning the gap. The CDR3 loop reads CASRVTSSGFYNEQFF. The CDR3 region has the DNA TGTGCCAGCAGGGTAACCTCCAGCGGGTTCTACAATGAGCAGTTCTTC.